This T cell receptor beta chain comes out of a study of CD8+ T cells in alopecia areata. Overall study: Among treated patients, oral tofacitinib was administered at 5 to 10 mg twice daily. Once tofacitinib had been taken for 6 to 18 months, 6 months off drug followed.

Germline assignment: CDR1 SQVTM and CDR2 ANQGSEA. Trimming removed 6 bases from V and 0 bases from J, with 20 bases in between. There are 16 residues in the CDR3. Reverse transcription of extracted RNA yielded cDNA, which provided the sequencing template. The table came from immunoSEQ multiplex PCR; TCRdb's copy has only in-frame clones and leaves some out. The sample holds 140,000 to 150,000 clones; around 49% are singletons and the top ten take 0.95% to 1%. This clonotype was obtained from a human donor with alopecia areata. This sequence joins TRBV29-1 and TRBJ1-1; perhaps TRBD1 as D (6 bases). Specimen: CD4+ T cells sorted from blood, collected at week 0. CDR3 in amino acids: CSVAPRVQGMNTEAFF. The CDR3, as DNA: TGCAGCGTCGCTCCCCGTGTGCAGGGGATGAACACTGAAGCTTTCTTT.